Listed below are T cell receptor beta chains from one sample, sequenced in a study of T cell repertoires in aging, cancer and after chemotherapy. TCRdb re-derived calls from the multiplex PCR reads in MiXCR, one entry per CDR3 protein. The data show 7,300 or so distinct CDR3 sequences, with around 59% seen just once and around 3.8% held by the top ten. What was sequenced was blood. These receptor sequences come from a human donor with a solid tumor. CDR3s include the opening cysteine and the closing phenylalanine or tryptophan. Fields, in order: J gene, V gene, clone size, D gene, CDR3 protein, CDR3 DNA. D genes are given only for firm matches. For some rows the clone size is stated as once, few or many, or as a class when expanded; others skip it.

TRBJ2-5 TRBV20-1 few TRBD1 CSASWDRDQETQYF TGCAGTGCAAGCTGGGACAGGGACCAAGAGACCCAGTACTTC
TRBJ1-2 TRBV30 NA NA CAWTHPLRYTF TGTGCCTGGACTCACCCCCTTCGCTACACCTTC
TRBJ1-2 TRBV28 NA TRBD1 CASSPTGQGYGYTF TGTGCCAGCAGTCCCACGGGACAGGGCTATGGCTACACCTTC
TRBJ2-7 TRBV7-2 NA NA CASSPRQAYEQYF TGTGCCAGCAGCCCGAGACAGGCCTACGAGCAGTACTTC
TRBJ1-2 TRBV7-2 NA TRBD1 CASSYRDRGGNYGYTF TGTGCCAGCAGCTATCGAGACAGGGGCGGCAACTATGGCTACACCTTC
TRBJ2-7 TRBV5-1 NA NA CASSLGRSSYEQYF TGCGCCAGCAGCTTGGGACGGAGCTCCTACGAGCAGTACTTC
TRBJ2-3 TRBV6-2/TRBV6-3 NA TRBD2 CASSPSGGTDTQYF TGTGCCAGCAGTCCTAGCGGGGGCACAGATACGCAGTATTTT
TRBJ2-7 TRBV12-3/TRBV12-4 NA NA CASSPDPLREQYF TGTGCCAGCAGCCCGGACCCGCTGCGCGAGCAGTACTTC
TRBJ2-4 TRBV19 NA NA CASSVYSGAKNIQYF TGTGCCAGTAGTGTGTACTCGGGGGCCAAAAACATTCAGTACTTC
TRBJ2-7 TRBV6-2/TRBV6-3 NA NA CASSYVDYLGEQYF TGTGCCAGCAGTTACGTAGACTATCTTGGGGAGCAGTACTTC
TRBJ1-2 TRBV7-3 NA TRBD1 CASSSSPDRGISYTF TGTGCCAGCAGCTCATCCCCGGACAGGGGTATCAGCTACACCTTC
TRBJ2-1 TRBV7-3 few TRBD1 CASSPDRGSYNEQFF TGTGCCAGCAGCCCTGACAGGGGGTCCTACAATGAGCAGTTCTTC
TRBJ2-7 TRBV12-3/TRBV12-4 NA NA CASSFWRISADSYEQYF TGTGCCAGCAGTTTCTGGCGTATCTCAGCGGACAGCTACGAGCAGTACTTC
TRBJ2-3 TRBV29-1 once NA CSVGQSTDTQYF TGCAGCGTTGGGCAGAGCACAGATACGCAGTATTTT
TRBJ1-1 TRBV7-9 NA NA CASSYSPAWIEAFF TGTGCCAGCAGTTACTCCCCAGCCTGGATCGAAGCTTTCTTT
TRBJ2-3 TRBV18 NA NA CASSPSDTRDTQYF TGTGCCAGCTCACCAAGTGACACTCGAGATACGCAGTATTTT
TRBJ1-2 TRBV6-5 few NA CASSLGQGGGNYGYTF TGTGCGAGTTCCCTCGGCCAGGGCGGAGGCAACTATGGCTACACCTTC
TRBJ2-3 TRBV7-9 few NA CASSLGVSWTHASTDTQYF TGTGCCAGCAGCTTAGGGGTATCGTGGACCCATGCTAGCACAGATACGCAGTATTTT
TRBJ2-6 TRBV6-1 few NA CASSEEGGTGANVLTF TGTGCCAGCAGTGAAGAAGGTGGCACTGGGGCCAACGTCCTGACTTTC
TRBJ1-3 TRBV19 few NA CASRPNTGNTIYF TGTGCCAGTAGACCTAATACTGGAAACACCATATATTTT
TRBJ2-5 TRBV11-3 once NA CASSSSGTEAGETQYF TGTGCCAGCAGCTCCTCCGGGACCGAGGCGGGAGAGACCCAGTACTTC
TRBJ1-5 TRBV19 NA NA CASSIGNSNQPQHF TGTGCCAGTAGTATTGGGAATAGCAATCAGCCCCAGCATTTT
TRBJ1-1 TRBV6-5 few NA CASSYSRSKAEAFF TGTGCCAGCAGTTATAGCCGGTCGAAGGCTGAAGCTTTCTTT
TRBJ1-1 TRBV20-1 NA NA CSALSGYTEAFF TGCAGTGCTCTCTCAGGCTACACTGAAGCTTTCTTT
TRBJ2-1 TRBV29-1 NA TRBD2 CSVEGLAGVFNEQFF TGCAGCGTAGAGGGACTAGCGGGCGTTTTCAATGAGCAGTTCTTC
TRBJ1-4 TRBV5-6 NA NA CASSSRMAGEKLFF TGTGCCAGCAGCTCCCGGATGGCAGGTGAAAAACTGTTTTTT
TRBJ2-5 TRBV11-2 NA TRBD2 CASSLFRGGVETQYF TGTGCCAGCAGCTTATTCCGGGGGGGGGTTGAGACCCAGTACTTC
TRBJ2-7 TRBV30 few NA CAWSVQGRGHYEQYF TGTGCCTGGAGTGTACAGGGACGGGGACACTACGAGCAGTACTTC
TRBJ2-2 TRBV11-3 once TRBD2 CASSLGTSGRFPGELFF TGTGCCAGCAGCCTCGGGACTAGCGGGAGATTCCCCGGGGAGCTGTTTTTT
TRBJ2-7 TRBV29-1 NA NA CSTLEGVSYEQYF TGCAGCACACTGGAGGGGGTAAGCTACGAGCAGTACTTC
TRBJ1-4 TRBV2 NA NA CASSEDGQGGEKPFF TGTGCCAGCAGTGAAGATGGGCAGGGAGGCGAAAAACCGTTTTTT
TRBJ1-3 TRBV4-3 NA TRBD1 CASSRDSVSSGNTIYF TGCGCCAGCAGCCGGGACAGTGTCAGCTCTGGAAACACCATATATTTT
TRBJ1-2 TRBV5-6 NA NA CASSPSGRAPGGYTF TGTGCCAGCAGTCCCTCGGGCCGGGCGCCGGGTGGCTACACCTTC